This is a list of T cell receptor beta chains from one sample in a study of blood T cell repertoires in COVID-19. Repertoires were generated with immunoSEQ multiplex PCR, while TCRdb's copy carries only in-frame clones and drops some. The repertoire holds around 140,000 clones, with over 65% as singletons. The sequenced material came from peripheral blood. The receptors derive from a middle-aged man with acute or convalescent COVID-19. Both conserved end residues are part of each CDR3. The D gene is left open where the match is weak. Rows give clone size only sometimes, using once, few, many, or a class for an expanded clone.

D gene	clone size	J gene	V gene	CDR3 protein	CDR3 DNA
NA	NA	TRBJ2-3	TRBV27	CASKLTDTQYF	TGTGCCAGCAAACTCACAGATACGCAGTATTTT
NA	NA	TRBJ2-2	TRBV6-2/TRBV6-3	CASSLPTYRVHRELFF	TGTGCCAGCAGTCTCCCGACCTACAGGGTTCACCGGGAGCTGTTTTTT
NA	once	TRBJ1-2	TRBV6-2/TRBV6-3	CASSRSGSSYGYTF	TGTGCCAGCAGTAGATCCGGGTCCTCCTATGGCTACACCTTC
NA	NA	TRBJ1-3	TRBV14	CASSQYGQLSENTIYF	TGTGCCAGCAGCCAATACGGACAGTTATCGGAAAACACCATATATTTT
NA	NA	TRBJ1-5	TRBV7-8	CASSLGFFGAGNQPQHF	TGTGCCAGCAGCTTAGGGTTCTTTGGGGCGGGCAATCAGCCCCAGCATTTT
NA	few	TRBJ2-3	TRBV2	CASTQGEASTDTQYF	TGTGCCAGCACGCAGGGGGAGGCGAGCACAGATACGCAGTATTTT
NA	NA	TRBJ2-2	TRBV3-1/TRBV3-2	CASSRGVQAGELFF	TGTGCCAGCAGCCGGGGGGTTCAGGCCGGGGAGCTGTTTTTT
NA	NA	TRBJ1-1	TRBV6-1	CASSEQGRYTEAFF	TGTGCCAGCAGTGAGCAGGGCAGATACACTGAAGCTTTCTTT
TRBD1	NA	TRBJ2-5	TRBV7-3	CASSLNPQGAGETQYF	TGTGCCAGCAGCTTAAACCCCCAGGGGGCTGGGGAGACCCAGTACTTC
NA	NA	TRBJ1-2	TRBV9	CASSVDLGGSGYTF	TGTGCCAGCAGCGTAGATTTGGGGGGTAGCGGCTACACCTTC
NA	once	TRBJ1-1	TRBV5-8	CASSFEARGRTEAFF	TGTGCCAGCAGCTTTGAGGCAAGGGGCCGGACTGAAGCTTTCTTT
TRBD1	NA	TRBJ2-1	TRBV7-8	CASSPRQGGQFF	TGTGCCAGCAGCCCGAGACAGGGGGGGCAGTTCTTC
TRBD1	NA	TRBJ1-5	TRBV5-8	CASSQGQWAWEPQHF	TGTGCCAGCAGCCAGGGACAGTGGGCGTGGGAGCCCCAGCATTTT
TRBD2	NA	TRBJ2-1	TRBV7-3	CASSPWGTSGGTNEQFF	TGTGCCAGCAGCCCGTGGGGGACTAGCGGGGGGACGAATGAGCAGTTCTTC
NA	NA	TRBJ2-5	TRBV5-1	CASSHTTGPQETQYF	TGCGCCAGCAGTCACACGACAGGACCACAAGAGACCCAGTACTTC
TRBD1	NA	TRBJ1-4	TRBV23-1	CASSQSLRTGGEKLFF	TGCGCCAGCAGTCAATCTCTGCGGACAGGAGGCGAAAAACTGTTTTTT
TRBD2	NA	TRBJ2-3	TRBV4-2	CASSQPGLAADTQYF	TGTGCCAGCAGCCAACCCGGACTAGCAGCAGATACGCAGTATTTT
NA	NA	TRBJ1-2	TRBV29-1	CSAAPTGNYGYTF	TGCAGCGCCGCACCGACAGGAAACTATGGCTACACCTTC
TRBD1	NA	TRBJ1-2	TRBV12-3/TRBV12-4	CASSARGNYGYTF	TGTGCCAGCAGCGCCAGGGGGAACTATGGCTACACCTTC
NA	NA	TRBJ1-5	TRBV27	CASSLSLGQPQHF	TGTGCCAGCAGTTTATCCCTCGGGCAGCCCCAGCATTTT
TRBD1	NA	TRBJ2-7	TRBV4-1	CASSQTVGQGLPYEQYF	TGCGCCAGCAGCCAAACCGTGGGACAGGGGCTCCCCTACGAGCAGTACTTC
NA	NA	TRBJ1-2	TRBV6-5	CASSYSPREGYTF	TGTGCCAGCAGTTACTCGCCCAGGGAAGGCTACACCTTC
TRBD1	few	TRBJ1-3	TRBV19	CASSSTGTGNTIYF	TGTGCCAGTAGTTCGACAGGGACTGGAAACACCATATATTTT